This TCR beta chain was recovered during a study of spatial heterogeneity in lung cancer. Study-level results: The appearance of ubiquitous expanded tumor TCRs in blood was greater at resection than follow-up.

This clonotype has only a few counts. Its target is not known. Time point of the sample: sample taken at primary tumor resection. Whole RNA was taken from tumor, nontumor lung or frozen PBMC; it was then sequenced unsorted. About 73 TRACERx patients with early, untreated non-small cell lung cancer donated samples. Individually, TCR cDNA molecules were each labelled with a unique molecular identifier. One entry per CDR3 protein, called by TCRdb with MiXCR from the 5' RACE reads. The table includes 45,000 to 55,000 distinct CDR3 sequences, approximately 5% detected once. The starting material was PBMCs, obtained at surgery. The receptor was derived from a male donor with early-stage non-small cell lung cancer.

This chain's CDR3 is CASSFIGREETQYF. CDR3 DNA sequence: TGTGCCAGCAGTTTTATAGGCAGGGAAGAGACCCAGTACTTC. The rearrangement uses TRBV12-3 or TRBV12-4 and TRBJ2-5, with D possibly TRBD1 on 5 matching bases. This CDR3 is built from 14 residues. Trimming took off 3 bases at V and 3 bases at J, with 11 bases between the two ends.